Listed here is a single T cell receptor (beta chain). The sample comes from a study of blood T cell repertoires in COVID-19. As processed by the authors: Amplified reference gene primers provided the basis for estimating nucleated cell counts. Only in-frame clones appear in the TCRdb table, and some are missing; sequencing was by immunoSEQ multiplex PCR. That table gives V, J and clone size, and the DNA gave D and trimming. The sample consists of more than 350,000 clones, 85% to 90% of them appearing once. V was trimmed by 5 bases and J by 4 bases, leaving 14 bases between them. The CDR3 extends over 14 amino acids. Germline CDR1 and CDR2: MNHEY and SVGAGI. Cohort placement rested on clinical history that participants reported themselves.

The chain uses TRBV6-5 and TRBJ1-2, with unresolved D. The receptor was derived from a man aged 18 to 30 who had recovered from COVID-19. Sequenced material: PBMCs or T cells enriched from blood (not recorded which). The CDR3 DNA sequence: TGTGCCAGCAGTAGTGCCCCAGAGGGCTATGGCTACACCTTC. Translation gives CASSSAPEGYGYTF.